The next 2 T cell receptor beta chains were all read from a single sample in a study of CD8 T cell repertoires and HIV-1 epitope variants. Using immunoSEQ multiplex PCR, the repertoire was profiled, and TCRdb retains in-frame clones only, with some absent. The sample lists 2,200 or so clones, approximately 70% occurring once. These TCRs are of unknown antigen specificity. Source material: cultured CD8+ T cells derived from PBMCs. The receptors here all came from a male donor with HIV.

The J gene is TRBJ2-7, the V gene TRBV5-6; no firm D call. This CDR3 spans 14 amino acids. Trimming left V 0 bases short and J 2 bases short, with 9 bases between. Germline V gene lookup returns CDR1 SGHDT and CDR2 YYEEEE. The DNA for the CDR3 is TGTGCCAGCAGCTTGGACAGTCAACCCTACGAGCAGTACTTC. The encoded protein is CASSLDSQPYEQYF.

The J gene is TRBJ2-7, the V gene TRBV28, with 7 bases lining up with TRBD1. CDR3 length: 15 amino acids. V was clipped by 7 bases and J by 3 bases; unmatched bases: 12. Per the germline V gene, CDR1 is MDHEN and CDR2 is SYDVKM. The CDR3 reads CASTPGTVDYYEQYF. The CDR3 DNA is TGTGCCAGCACTCCTGGGACAGTCGACTACTACGAGCAGTACTTC. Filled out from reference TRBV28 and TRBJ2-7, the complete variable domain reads DVKVTQSSRYLVKRTGEKVFLECVQDMDHENMFWYRQDPGLGLRLIYFSYDVKMKEKGDIPEGYSVSREKKERFSLILESASTNQTSMYLCASTPGTVDYYEQYFGPGTRLTVT.